These 32 T cell receptor beta chains were sequenced from one sample in a study of blood T cells in healthy people across ages. Primers used in a second PCR of roughly 7 to 12 cycles were a sample-barcoded 5' primer and a J-beta primer mix. Via MiXCR, TCRdb re-called the 5' RACE reads, giving one row per CDR3 protein. In the table there are about 600,000 distinct CDR3 sequences, more than 45% of which are singletons. Sequencing was carried out using blood. The receptors here all came from a man aged 80 or over in good health.

This clonotype appeared many times. The V gene is TRBV6-5, the J gene TRBJ2-1; tentatively, D is TRBD2 (6 bases). Trimming removed 2 bases from V and 5 bases from J, with 10 bases in between. CDR1 is MNHEY and CDR2 is SVGAGI in the germline V gene. The CDR3 extends over 14 amino acids. DNA for the CDR3: TGTGCCAGCAGTTACGGGGGAGGCAACAATGAGCAGTTCTTC. It codes for CASSYGGGNNEQFF.

V gene TRBV6-5 combines with J gene TRBJ2-3; D might be TRBD2 (5 bases). CDR1 and CDR2 from the germline V gene are MNHEY and SVGAGI. The CDR3 is made up of 14 amino acids. The germline V and J ends were trimmed by 3 bases and 5 bases, with 12 bases remaining between them. DNA of the CDR3: TGTGCCAGCAGTTATACAGATACTAGAGATACGCAGTATTTT. Its protein product is CASSYTDTRDTQYF.

This clonotype came up a few times. The chain has TRBV30 and TRBJ1-1, with 8 bases matching TRBD1. The CDR3 consists of 13 residues. V was clipped by 8 bases and J by 1 base; unmatched bases: 6. Germline assignment: CDR1 GTSNPN and CDR2 SVGIG (reference sequence). Here the CDR3 reads CATEQGGNTEAFF. CDR3 in DNA: TGTGCCACCGAACAGGGGGGGAACACTGAAGCTTTCTTT.

The chain recombines TRBV29-1 with TRBJ2-1, with D unresolved. Per the germline V gene, CDR1 is SQVTM and CDR2 is ANQGSEA. V was trimmed by 5 bases and J by 6 bases, leaving 17 bases between them. This CDR3 region has 14 residues. Written as DNA, the CDR3 is TGCAGCGTTAGCCCCCCGAAAGGTGGCAATGAGCAGTTCTTC. Residues: CSVSPPKGGNEQFF.

This clonotype was seen only a few times. The chain is built from TRBV12-3 or TRBV12-4 and TRBJ2-3, with 12 positions matching TRBD2. The ends lost 5 bases at V and 6 bases at J; junction bases unmatched: 9. The CDR3 totals 16 residues. The DNA for the CDR3 is TGTGCCAGCAGTCTGAGACTAGCGGGGGTGGGCGATACGCAGTATTTT. It codes for CASSLRLAGVGDTQYF.

This chain uses TRBV6-5 with TRBJ2-7, with D possibly being TRBD2 (5 bases). The CDR3 is 14 residues long. The germline V gene encodes CDR1 MNHEY and CDR2 SVGAGI. The V end lost 5 bases, the J end lost 3 bases, and 14 bases lay between the germline ends. The CDR3 sequence: CASSPRLRDYEQYF. The DNA for the CDR3 is TGTGCCAGCAGTCCAAGACTCCGGGACTACGAGCAGTACTTC.

This clonotype was detected a few times. V gene TRBV7-9 combines with J gene TRBJ2-1; perhaps TRBD1 as D (6 bases). The CDR3 sequence is 15 residues long. CDR1 SEHNR and CDR2 FQNEAQ come from the germline V gene (reference sequence). V was pared by 5 bases and J by 1 base, with 12 bases between. CDR3 amino acids: CASSPQGPSYNEQFF. The CDR3 bases are TGTGCCAGCAGCCCGCAGGGGCCATCCTACAATGAGCAGTTCTTC.

Only a few counts were recorded for this clonotype. The rearrangement links TRBV7-2 to TRBJ2-3, with TRBD2 identical over 8 bases. The CDR3 totals 17 residues. The germline V gene has CDR1 SGHTA and CDR2 FQGNSA. Unmatched junction bases numbered 12, after V lost 4 bases and J lost 3 bases. Written as DNA, the CDR3 is TGTGCCAGCAGCTGGGTCGTTGTGGCGGGAGGAACAGATACGCAGTATTTT. It encodes CASSWVVVAGGTDTQYF.

The chain joins TRBV20-1 to TRBJ2-1; no firm D call. Trimming took 3 bases from V and 0 from J, leaving 9 bases between them. Germline CDR1 is DFQATT and CDR2 is SNEGSKA (reference sequence). The CDR3 totals 14 residues. The DNA of the CDR3 is TGCAGTGCTAGCCCCAGCAGCTCCTACAATGAGCAGTTCTTC. Its protein is CSASPSSSYNEQFF.

The V call is TRBV7-2, the J call TRBJ2-7, with D perhaps TRBD1 (5 bases). CDR3 length equals 14 residues. CDR1 and CDR2 from the germline V gene are SGHTA and FQGNSA. The V gene lost 1 base and the J gene lost 6 bases, with 13 bases spanning the gap. The CDR3: CASSLVNLGAEQYF. CDR3 in DNA: TGTGCCAGCAGCTTAGTGAATTTAGGGGCCGAGCAGTACTTC.

The gene calls are TRBV28 and TRBJ1-5; D is perhaps TRBD1 (5 bases). Deletions cut 6 bases from V and 7 bases from J, with 13 bases between. This CDR3 is 13 amino acids long. Germline values: CDR1 MDHEN, CDR2 SYDVKM. This chain's CDR3 is CASRWGRGQPQHF. DNA of the CDR3: TGTGCCAGCAGGTGGGGTCGGGGGCAGCCCCAGCATTTT.

In its sample, this clonotype was seen a few times. This sequence joins TRBV12-3 or TRBV12-4 and TRBJ1-2; a possible D gene is TRBD1 (5 bases). This CDR3 spans 15 amino acids. Deletions cut 1 base from V and 5 bases from J, with 14 bases between. This chain's CDR3 is CASSLGYGRAYGYTF. The CDR3 region has the DNA TGTGCCAGCAGTTTAGGTTACGGCAGGGCGTATGGCTACACCTTC.

A few counts support this clonotype. The chain links TRBV7-2 to TRBJ1-5; D call uncertain. CDR3 length equals 16 residues. V was cut by 4 bases and J by 2 bases, with 15 bases left in between. CDR1 and CDR2 from the germline V gene are SGHTA and FQGNSA. The CDR3 coding sequence is TGTGCCAGCAGCTCGAGGTGGGGAAGGGGCAATCAGCCCCAGCATTTT. It specifies CASSSRWGRGNQPQHF.

This clonotype was counted between two and nine times. The chain links TRBV7-2 to TRBJ2-3, with 9 bases that match TRBD1. This CDR3 region has 15 residues. The germline CDR1 and CDR2 sequences are SGHTA and FQGNSA. J lost 4 bases, V lost 4 bases, and 6 bases had no gene match. The CDR3 nucleotides are TGTGCCAGCAGCTCCCGGGACAGGGAGCCAGATACGCAGTATTTT. Residues: CASSSRDREPDTQYF.

This clonotype was seen a few times. The CDR3 region is CASSPQGVGGELFF. Here the CDR3 DNA reads TGTGCCAGCAGCCCACAGGGGGTAGGCGGGGAGCTGTTTTTT. The chain couples TRBV6-6 to TRBJ2-2, with 8 bases lining up with TRBD1. V gave up 6 bases and J gave up 7 bases; unmatched junction bases: 7. This CDR3 has 14 amino acids. The germline V gene has CDR1 MNHNY and CDR2 SVGAGI (reference sequence).

This clonotype was found a few times. The chain couples TRBV5-1 to TRBJ2-5, with 10 bases fitting TRBD2. Germline values: CDR1 SGHRS, CDR2 YFSETQ. This CDR3 is built from 16 residues. Trimming cost V 0 bases and J 4 bases; bases outside gene matches: 6. In DNA form, the CDR3 reads TGCGCCAGCAGCTTGGCGGCTAGCGGGGGTGGAGAGACCCAGTACTTC. This codes for CASSLAASGGGETQYF. Drawing the rest from reference TRBV5-1 and TRBJ2-5, the complete variable domain is KAGVTQTPRYLIKTRGQQVTLSCSPISGHRSVSWYQQTPGQGLQFLFEYFSETQRNKGNFPGRFSGRQFSNSRSEMNVSTLELGDSALYLCASSLAASGGGETQYFGPGTRLLVL.

This clonotype occurred a few times. The J gene is TRBJ2-1, the V gene TRBV5-1; 8 nucleotides match TRBD2. With V trimmed by 6 bases and J by 6 bases, 11 bases remained unmatched. Germline loops: CDR1 SGHRS, CDR2 YFSETQ. The CDR3 is made up of 15 amino acids. DNA of the CDR3: TGCGCCAGCACCCTTAGCGGGACCGGCGGCAATGAGCAGTTCTTC. Translating it yields CASTLSGTGGNEQFF.

The chain carries TRBV7-9 and TRBJ2-3; D is possibly TRBD2 (6 bases). The V gene's germline CDR1 is SEHNR and CDR2 FQNEAQ (reference sequence). Trimming shortened V by 6 bases and J by 1 base, and 14 bases separated the two germline ends. The CDR3 is 15 residues long. CDR3 nucleotide sequence: TGTGCCAGCAGTATAGGGGACTCCGGCACAGATACGCAGTATTTT. This translates into CASSIGDSGTDTQYF. Full variable domain (remainder filled in from reference TRBV7-9 and TRBJ2-3): DTGVSQNPRHKITKRGQNVTFRCDPISEHNRLYWYRQTLGQGPEFLTYFQNEAQLEKSRLLSDRFSAERPKGSFSTLEIQRTEQGDSAMYLCASSIGDSGTDTQYFGPGTRLTVL.

V is TRBV24-1 and J is TRBJ2-5, with D possibly being TRBD1 or TRBD2 (6 bases each). The J call is doubtful: the DNA matches TRBJ2-7 better. CDR1 and CDR2 (germline): KGHDR, SFDVKD. The CDR3 is 13 amino acids. The CDR3 reads CATSGGGTYEQYF. CDR3 nucleotides: TGTGCCACCAGTGGAGGGGGGACCTACGAGCAGTACTTC.

This clonotype was recorded a few times. V and J are TRBV6-2 or TRBV6-3 and TRBJ2-3, with D possibly matching TRBD1 (5 bases). CDR3 length: 14 residues. Trimming took 4 bases from V and 5 from J, leaving 13 bases between them. Germline values: CDR1 MNHEY, CDR2 SVGEGT. CDR3 bases: TGTGCCAGCAGTTTACAGGTGTTTATAGATACGCAGTATTTT. Its protein product is CASSLQVFIDTQYF.

This clonotype was seen only a few times. V and J are TRBV5-5 and TRBJ2-7, with 8 positions matching TRBD1. This CDR3 has 16 residues. The germline V gene encodes CDR1 SGHKS and CDR2 YYEKEE (reference sequence). The junction had 11 bases not matched to a gene; V was cut back by 3 bases and J by 3 bases. CDR3 sequence (DNA): TGTGCCAGCAGCTCGCCGTTCGGGACAGGTTTCTACGAGCAGTACTTC. It yields the protein CASSSPFGTGFYEQYF.

J is TRBJ2-1 and V is TRBV7-9; TRBD2 matches at 8 bases. V lost 1 base to trimming and J lost 6 bases; unmatched junction nucleotides: 11. Germline values: CDR1 SEHNR, CDR2 FQNEAQ (reference sequence). The CDR3 consists of 17 residues. CDR3 bases: TGTGCCAGCAGCTTAGAAGGCGTCAACGCGGGGGGCAATGAGCAGTTCTTC. The encoded protein is CASSLEGVNAGGNEQFF.

V gene TRBV27 combines with J gene TRBJ2-7; D not resolved. The CDR3 has 15 amino acids. Germline V gene sequence: CDR1 MNHEY, CDR2 SMNVEV (reference sequence). Trimming pared 0 bases from V and 7 bases from J, leaving 16 bases between. The CDR3 region is CASSLSRLLLAEQYF. CDR3 DNA: TGTGCCAGCAGTTTATCGCGGTTATTGCTCGCGGAGCAGTACTTC.

This clonotype was counted a few times. The chain joins TRBV11-3 to TRBJ2-2, with unresolved D. The CDR3 has 14 amino acids. V lost 5 bases, J lost 4 bases, and 11 bases lay in between. CDR1 SGHNT and CDR2 YENEEA come from the germline V gene. Here the CDR3 DNA reads TGTGCCAGCAGCCTTGGACGGACCACCGGGGAGCTGTTTTTT. This translates into CASSLGRTTGELFF.

The rearrangement links TRBV5-1 to TRBJ2-5, with 7 bases matching TRBD2. Trimming took 4 bases from V and 5 from J; bases not matched to a gene: 8. CDR3 length: 14 residues. Germline lookup yields CDR1 SGHRS and CDR2 YFSETQ. The CDR3 region is CASSPGEGWETQYF. As DNA, the CDR3 is TGCGCCAGCAGCCCCGGGGAGGGCTGGGAGACCCAGTACTTC.

The J gene is TRBJ2-6, the V gene TRBV7-2; D may be TRBD1 (5 bases). The CDR3 covers 16 residues. The V gene's germline CDR1 is SGHTA and CDR2 FQGNSA. V was cut by 1 base and J by 2 bases, with 9 bases left in between. CDR3 sequence reads: CASSLGPGPGANVLTF. The CDR3 coding sequence is TGTGCCAGCAGCTTAGGACCAGGGCCTGGGGCCAACGTCCTGACTTTC. The whole variable domain, remainder taken from reference TRBV7-2 and TRBJ2-6, is GAGVSQSPSNKVTEKGKDVELRCDPISGHTALYWYRQSLGQGLEFLIYFQGNSAPDKSGLPSDRFSAERTGGSVSTLTIQRTQQEDSAVYLCASSLGPGPGANVLTFGAGSRLTVL.

This clonotype was seen only a few times. The chain has TRBV7-2 and TRBJ1-6; possible D gene TRBD1, 5 bases. V lost 1 base and J lost 7, with 11 bases in between. The CDR3 consists of 15 residues. Germline V gene data show CDR1 as SGHTA and CDR2 as FQGNSA. The CDR3: CASSLEGTANSPLHF. CDR3 DNA sequence: TGTGCCAGCAGCTTAGAAGGGACCGCAAATTCACCCCTCCACTTT.

The rearrangement joins TRBV14 to TRBJ1-1; D gene unclear. Germline loops: CDR1 SGHDN, CDR2 FVKESK. Trimming shortened V by 4 bases and J by 3 bases, and 12 bases separated the two germline ends. The CDR3 is made up of 14 amino acids. The CDR3 nucleotides are TGTGCCAGCAGCCCCTGTTCAGGTTACACTGAAGCTTTCTTT. It encodes CASSPCSGYTEAFF.

This clonotype was seen more than once but under ten times. This sequence joins TRBV4-3 and TRBJ2-1, with 8 nucleotides matching TRBD2. The CDR3 extends over 15 amino acids. Germline V lookup: CDR1 LGHNA, CDR2 YSLEER. The junction had 2 bases not matched to a gene; V was cut back by 0 bases and J by 4 bases. CDR3 sequence (DNA): TGCGCCAGCAGCCAAGAAGGGACTAGATACAATGAGCAGTTCTTC. This encodes CASSQEGTRYNEQFF.

This clonotype came up a few times. The rearrangement joins TRBV6-6 to TRBJ1-5, with TRBD1 matching over 9 bases. The CDR3 spans 15 residues. Germline V gene lookup returns CDR1 MNHNY and CDR2 SVGAGI (reference sequence). Trimming cost V 8 bases and J 5 bases; bases outside gene matches: 10. CDR3 sequence: CASRDRVGQDQPQHF. The CDR3 region has the DNA TGTGCCAGCCGGGACAGGGTCGGACAGGATCAGCCCCAGCATTTT.

The chain joins TRBV20-1 to TRBJ2-5; 8 bases are a match to TRBD2. Per germline, CDR1 DFQATT and CDR2 SNEGSKA (reference sequence). The CDR3 totals 19 residues. J lost 1 base, V lost 7 bases, and 23 bases had no gene match. In DNA form, the CDR3 reads TGCAGTGTTAAAGATCTAGCGGGTCCTCAGACAGTGCCCCAAGAGACCCAGTACTTC. Translation: CSVKDLAGPQTVPQETQYF.

This clonotype occurred once. The chain is built from TRBV6-6 and TRBJ1-5; D not certain. The germline CDR1 and CDR2 sequences are MNHNY and SVGAGI (reference sequence). The V end lost 6 bases, the J end lost 4 bases, and 13 bases lay between the germline ends. This CDR3 is 14 amino acids long. CDR3 coding DNA: TGTGCCAGCAGAATGACATTGGAAAATCAGCCCCAGCATTTT. Amino acids: CASRMTLENQPQHF.